The 32 T cell receptor beta chains given below trace back to one sample, sequenced in a study of T cell responses to AZD1222 COVID-19 vaccine. Generated by immunoSEQ multiplex PCR, the TCRdb table keeps only in-frame clones and is missing some. The table includes about 120,000 clones, roughly nine tenths detected once. Specimen: peripheral blood, collected 28 days after the second AZD1222 dose. The receptors were sampled from an adult who received the AZD1222 COVID-19 vaccine.

This sequence joins TRBV19 and TRBJ2-3; D ambiguous. Between the trimmed V and J ends, which lost 6 bases and 0 bases, there was a span of 7 bases. CDR3 length: 13 amino acids. CDR1 LNHDA and CDR2 SQIVND come from the germline V gene (reference sequence). The CDR3 sequence is CASSGLSTDTQYF. The CDR3 DNA follows: TGTGCCAGTAGCGGCTTAAGCACAGATACGCAGTATTTT. Variable domain in full (rest from reference TRBV19 and TRBJ2-3): DGGITQSPKYLFRKEGQNVTLSCEQNLNHDAMYWYRQDPGQGLRLIYYSQIVNDFQKGDIAEGYSVSREKKESFPLTVTSAQKNPTAFYLCASSGLSTDTQYFGPGTRLTVL.

The chain joins TRBV9 to TRBJ2-7; D might be TRBD1 (5 bases). Germline CDR1 is SGDLS and CDR2 is YYNGEE. This CDR3 is 16 amino acids long. Deletions cut 0 bases from V and 3 bases from J, with 16 bases between. The CDR3 loop is CASSVEGWGTHYEQYF. In DNA, the CDR3 is TGTGCCAGCAGCGTAGAGGGGTGGGGAACCCACTACGAGCAGTACTTC.

The gene calls are TRBV21-1 and TRBJ1-5. TRBV21-1 is listed as a pseudogene. This CDR3 spans 16 amino acids. CDR3 nucleotides: TGTGCCAGCAGCGCGGGACAATCATATAGCAATCAGCCCCAGCATTTT. Translated, it gives CASSAGQSYSNQPQHF.

The chain uses TRBV29-1 and TRBJ2-5; 8 bases fit TRBD1. The CDR3 consists of 15 residues. The trim removed 7 bases at V and 7 bases at J, leaving 17 bases unmatched. Germline lookup yields CDR1 SQVTM and CDR2 ANQGSEA. CDR3 nucleotides: TGCAGCGCTGACCTCGGACAGGGTGTATTGTGGACCCAGTACTTC. As protein: CSADLGQGVLWTQYF.

V is TRBV27 and J is TRBJ1-5, with D possibly matching TRBD1 (5 bases). The CDR3 is 15 amino acids. Trimming shortened V by 4 bases and J by 4 bases, and 14 bases separated the two germline ends. The germline V gene encodes CDR1 MNHEY and CDR2 SMNVEV (reference sequence). The CDR3 region has the DNA TGTGCCAGCAGTTCCCGACAGCGCTCTAATCAGCCCCAGCATTTT. Translation gives CASSSRQRSNQPQHF.

The chain links TRBV9 to TRBJ2-1, with D perhaps TRBD2 (6 bases). The ends were cut back, 3 bases at V and 7 bases at J, with 11 bases in the middle. The CDR3 covers 13 residues. Germline lookup yields CDR1 SGDLS and CDR2 YYNGEE. The CDR3 loop reads CASSERAGNEQFF. The CDR3 bases are TGTGCCAGCAGCGAGAGGGCGGGGAATGAGCAGTTCTTC.

This rearrangement joins TRBV27 to TRBJ2-5; 8 nucleotides align to TRBD1. Germline V gene data show CDR1 as MNHEY and CDR2 as SMNVEV (reference sequence). V was pared by 5 bases and J by 1 base, with 15 bases of the junction left unmatched. The CDR3 loop spans 18 amino acids. The CDR3 nucleotides read TGTGCCAGCAGTCGGTGGACAGGGCCCCTCCAGTCCCAAGAGACCCAGTACTTC. It codes for CASSRWTGPLQSQETQYF.

The V gene is TRBV11-2, the J gene TRBJ1-6; TRBD1 matches at 7 bases. V was pared by 4 bases and J by 13 bases, with 7 bases of the junction left unmatched. Per germline, CDR1 SGHAT and CDR2 FQNNGV. The CDR3 runs 13 residues. As DNA, the CDR3 is TGTGCCAGCAGCTCTCACACAGGGGCTCCCCTCCACTTT. Its protein is CASSSHTGAPLHF.

The CDR3 DNA sequence: TGCGCCAGCAGCTTGGTAGCCACCGGATCTGCAACTAATGAAAAACTGTTTTTT. Its protein product is CASSLVATGSATNEKLFF. The chain employs TRBV5-1 and TRBJ1-4, with D unresolved. CDR3 size: 18 residues. The germline V gene encodes CDR1 SGHRS and CDR2 YFSETQ. V dropped 0 bases and J dropped 0 bases, with 15 bases sitting between them.

The rearrangement uses TRBV9 and TRBJ1-2; D unresolved. V was cut by 4 bases and J by 0 bases, with 7 bases left in between. The CDR3 covers 13 residues. Germline CDR1 and CDR2: SGDLS and YYNGEE. CDR3 DNA: TGTGCCAGCAGCTTCTCACCTAACTATGGCTACACCTTC. Translation: CASSFSPNYGYTF.

Only one count was recorded for this clone. The gene calls are TRBV11-2 and TRBJ2-7; no definite D call. Germline CDR1 and CDR2: SGHAT and FQNNGV. The ends were cut back, 1 base at V and 6 bases at J, with 10 bases in the middle. The length of the CDR3 is 13 residues. CDR3 protein: CASSLGSPAEQYF. DNA of the CDR3: TGTGCCAGCAGCTTAGGCTCCCCCGCCGAGCAGTACTTC.

The V gene is TRBV7-2, the J gene TRBJ2-4, with D uncertain. The V gene lost 9 bases and the J gene lost 1 base, with 22 bases spanning the gap. Germline V gene data show CDR1 as SGHTA and CDR2 as FQGNSA. The CDR3 is 17 amino acids. The CDR3 coding sequence is TGTGCCAGTTCTTTATCGGAGACCATGACCGCCAAAAACATTCAGTACTTC. This encodes CASSLSETMTAKNIQYF.

This chain links TRBV3-1 (or the pseudogene TRBV3-2) with TRBJ2-7; D not certain. Trimming took 6 bases from V and 2 from J, leaving 5 bases between them. The V gene's germline CDR1 is LGHDT and CDR2 YNNKEL (reference sequence). The CDR3 is 11 amino acids. The CDR3 region is CASSRAYEQYF. CDR3 DNA: TGTGCCAGCAGTCGGGCCTACGAGCAGTACTTC.

The chain couples TRBV5-4 to TRBJ2-5; the match to TRBD2 covers 7 bases. The junction had 6 bases not matched to a gene; V was cut back by 4 bases and J by 0 bases. This CDR3 is 15 amino acids long. The germline V gene encodes CDR1 SGHNT and CDR2 YYREEE (reference sequence). Written as DNA, the CDR3 is TGTGCCAGCAGCCAACCGGGGGGACACCAAGAGACCCAGTACTTC. This encodes CASSQPGGHQETQYF. Complete variable domain (other parts from reference TRBV5-4 and TRBJ2-5): ETGVTQSPTHLIKTRGQQVTLRCSSQSGHNTVSWYQQALGQGPQFIFQYYREEENGRGNFPPRFSGLQFPNYSSELNVNALELDDSALYLCASSQPGGHQETQYFGPGTRLLVL.

V and J are TRBV5-4 and TRBJ2-6, with 7 bases lining up with TRBD1. The junction had 3 bases not matched to a gene; V was cut back by 0 bases and J by 3 bases. The CDR3 spans 16 residues. Per germline, CDR1 SGHNT and CDR2 YYREEE (reference sequence). The CDR3 sequence: CASSLEGADGANVLTF. CDR3 DNA: TGTGCCAGCAGCTTGGAGGGGGCGGATGGGGCCAACGTCCTGACTTTC. The variable domain in full, completed from reference TRBV5-4 and TRBJ2-6, reads ETGVTQSPTHLIKTRGQQVTLRCSSQSGHNTVSWYQQALGQGPQFIFQYYREEENGRGNFPPRFSGLQFPNYSSELNVNALELDDSALYLCASSLEGADGANVLTFGAGSRLTVL.

The chain joins TRBV18 to TRBJ1-2; 9 bases match TRBD1. The CDR3 runs to 13 residues. The ends lost 6 bases at V and 3 bases at J; junction bases unmatched: 2. CDR1 and CDR2 (germline): KGHSH, LQKENI. CDR3 sequence: CASSDRGDYGYTF. DNA for the CDR3: TGTGCCAGCTCGGACAGGGGAGACTATGGCTACACCTTC.

The chain links TRBV5-1 to TRBJ1-5, with 7 nucleotides matching TRBD1. V was pared by 2 bases and J by 6 bases, with 8 bases of the junction left unmatched. This CDR3 comprises 15 residues. Germline CDR1 and CDR2: SGHRS and YFSETQ. The CDR3 here is CASSLTPGTAQPQHF. The CDR3, as DNA: TGCGCCAGCAGCTTAACCCCCGGGACAGCTCAGCCCCAGCATTTT.

The chain couples TRBV9 to TRBJ2-3; 8 nucleotides agree with TRBD2. This CDR3 has 15 residues. After removal of 3 bases from V and 3 bases from J, the junction contained 6 bases not matched to a gene. The germline V gene has CDR1 SGDLS and CDR2 YYNGEE. This chain's CDR3 is CASSAIAGTTDTQYF. The CDR3 bases are TGTGCCAGCAGCGCCATAGCGGGGACAACAGATACGCAGTATTTT.

In its sample, this clone was seen once. The chain recombines TRBV30 with TRBJ2-1; a weak D match, TRBD1 (6 bases). The CDR3 has 15 residues. Trimming pared 4 bases from V and 0 bases from J, leaving 13 bases between. Germline values: CDR1 GTSNPN, CDR2 SVGIG (reference sequence). The CDR3: CAWTAGVISYNEQFF. Here the CDR3 DNA reads TGTGCCTGGACGGCAGGGGTAATCTCCTACAATGAGCAGTTCTTC.

This clone is a singleton in its sample. The chain employs TRBV5-8 and TRBJ1-1; D call uncertain. The CDR3 extends over 13 amino acids. The V gene's germline CDR1 is SGHTS and CDR2 YDEGEE. With 4 bases removed from V and 1 base from J, the gap between germline ends came to 8 bases. CDR3 residues: CASSRAWNTEAFF. In DNA form, the CDR3 reads TGTGCCAGCAGCCGCGCCTGGAACACTGAAGCTTTCTTT. Filled out from reference TRBV5-8 and TRBJ1-1, the complete variable domain reads EAGVTQSPTHLIKTRGQQATLRCSPISGHTSVYWYQQALGLGLQFLLWYDEGEERNRGNFPPRFSGRQFPNYSSELNVNALELEDSALYLCASSRAWNTEAFFGQGTRLTVV.

The rearrangement uses TRBV5-1 and TRBJ1-2; 9 positions agree with TRBD1. CDR3 length equals 15 residues. Germline CDR1 SGHRS, CDR2 YFSETQ. Germline trimming cut 3 bases from V and 2 bases from J; bases unmatched to any gene: 5. CDR3 DNA sequence: TGCGCCAGCAGCTACGGGACAGGGACGAACTATGGCTACACCTTC. Residues: CASSYGTGTNYGYTF. Based on the CDR3 plus reference TRBV5-1 and TRBJ1-2, the full variable domain is KAGVTQTPRYLIKTRGQQVTLSCSPISGHRSVSWYQQTPGQGLQFLFEYFSETQRNKGNFPGRFSGRQFSNSRSEMNVSTLELGDSALYLCASSYGTGTNYGYTFGSGTRLTVV.

The chain links TRBV9 to TRBJ2-5; the D gene is possibly TRBD2 (6 bases). Trimming took off 0 bases at V and 4 bases at J, with 13 bases between the two ends. The CDR3 loop spans 15 amino acids. Germline V gene sequence: CDR1 SGDLS, CDR2 YYNGEE. This chain's CDR3 is CASSVDLVGGETQYF. Written as DNA, the CDR3 is TGTGCCAGCAGCGTAGACCTCGTGGGAGGAGAGACCCAGTACTTC.

With respect to this clone: Sequence at one end of the junction differs from germline and may be a read error. DNA for the CDR3: TGCGCCAGCAGCGAAGAGACAGAAGAAGCTTTCTTT. This encodes CASSEETEEAFF. The chain combines TRBV4-1 with TRBJ1-1; the D gene is possibly TRBD1 (5 bases). The CDR3 runs 12 residues. Per germline, CDR1 MGHRA and CDR2 YSYEKL.

This sequence joins TRBV6-5 and TRBJ1-1; D uncertain. This CDR3 contains 14 residues. V was pared by 2 bases and J by 0 bases, with 7 bases between. Germline V gene sequence: CDR1 MNHEY, CDR2 SVGAGI. CDR3 DNA sequence: TGTGCCAGCAGTTACGGACGGATGAACACTGAAGCTTTCTTT. Residues: CASSYGRMNTEAFF.

V usage is TRBV5-4 and J usage is TRBJ1-2, with unresolved D. The CDR3 extends over 15 amino acids. Germline assignment: CDR1 SGHNT and CDR2 YYREEE (reference sequence). Trimming shortened V by 6 bases and J by 4 bases, and 19 bases separated the two germline ends. The CDR3 nucleotides read TGTGCCAGCAACTCCGGGTCGTCGAAGCTCTATGGCTACACCTTC. Translated, it gives CASNSGSSKLYGYTF.

The chain is built from TRBV5-1 and TRBJ2-6, with a tentative D call TRBD2 (6 bases). Germline CDR1 and CDR2: SGHRS and YFSETQ. The CDR3 sequence is 19 residues long. Trimming removed 1 base from V and 0 bases from J, with 17 bases in between. The CDR3 nucleotides read TGCGCCAGCAGCTTGATACCGGCGGGACCAAGCTCTGGGGCCAACGTCCTGACTTTC. Translating gives CASSLIPAGPSSGANVLTF.

The rearrangement links TRBV6-1 to TRBJ1-2, with a tentative D call TRBD1 (5 bases). The V end lost 1 base, the J end lost 8 bases, and 14 bases lay between the germline ends. Germline CDR1 and CDR2: MNHNS and SASEGT. This CDR3 has 14 residues. The CDR3, as DNA: TGTGCCAGCAGTGAAGGGACACCGGGAGGAGGCTACACCTTC. Translation: CASSEGTPGGGYTF.

This chain uses TRBV9 with TRBJ1-1; D unclear. Germline loops: CDR1 SGDLS, CDR2 YYNGEE. The V and J ends lost 4 bases and 2 bases respectively, with 12 bases between them. This CDR3 is 14 amino acids long. Written as DNA, the CDR3 is TGTGCCAGCAGCCCCCGAATGGAAAACACTGAAGCTTTCTTT. Translated: CASSPRMENTEAFF.

This chain links TRBV7-8 with TRBJ2-5; D is possibly TRBD1 (6 bases). Germline-derived CDR1 and CDR2 are SGHVS and FQNEAQ. CDR3 length: 15 residues. Trimming pared 1 base from V and 1 base from J, leaving 10 bases between. The CDR3 DNA reads TGTGCCAGCAGCTTAGTAAGACAGGTCCAAGAGACCCAGTACTTC. This codes for CASSLVRQVQETQYF.

The chain couples TRBV11-3 to TRBJ2-1, with TRBD1 matching over 10 bases. CDR1 and CDR2 from the germline V gene are SGHNT and YENEEA. The ends lost 5 bases at V and 5 bases at J; junction bases unmatched: 9. The CDR3 is made up of 16 amino acids. The CDR3 DNA reads as TGTGCCAGCAGCCCGGGACAGGGGCCGCGAAACAATGAGCAGTTCTTC. Protein sequence: CASSPGQGPRNNEQFF. Supplemented by reference TRBV11-3 and TRBJ2-1, the full variable domain reads EAGVVQSPRYKIIEKKQPVAFWCNPISGHNTLYWYLQNLGQGPELLIRYENEEAVDDSQLPKDRFSAERLKGVDSTLKIQPAELGDSAVYLCASSPGQGPRNNEQFFGPGTRLTVL.

The chain is built from TRBV19 and TRBJ2-3, with a weak D call TRBD2 (5 bases). From germline, CDR1 is LNHDA and CDR2 SQIVND (reference sequence). This CDR3 has 13 residues. V was trimmed by 6 bases and J by 4 bases, leaving 11 bases between them. The CDR3 sequence: CASSGVGSDTQYF. Here the CDR3 DNA reads TGTGCCAGTAGCGGGGTAGGCTCAGATACGCAGTATTTT.

The rearrangement joins TRBV6-4 to TRBJ1-2; D not resolved. The CDR3 totals 13 residues. CDR1 and CDR2 from the germline V gene are MRHNA and SNTAGT. With 8 bases removed from V and 0 bases from J, the gap between germline ends came to 10 bases. CDR3 nucleotides: TGTGCCAGCCTCTGGAAAGCTAACTATGGCTACACCTTC. It encodes CASLWKANYGYTF.